This T cell receptor (beta chain) was identified in a study of control samples from healthy donors and cancer patients. Trimming at V came to 1 base and at J to 5 bases, leaving 5 bases not matched to a gene. The CDR3 runs 15 residues. Germline CDR1 MNHNS, CDR2 SASEGT. The data were produced by immunoSEQ multiplex PCR, yet TCRdb's version contains in-frame clones alone and is incomplete. The sample lists 79,000 or so clones, around 90% occurring once. The sample consisted of PBMCs. This receptor was identified in a woman between 50 and 59 years old with colorectal cancer. The chain uses TRBV6-1 and TRBJ1-5; TRBD1 aligns across 7 bases. The CDR3 loop reads CASSEGDSSYQPQHF. CDR3 bases: TGTGCCAGCAGTGAAGGGGACAGCTCCTATCAGCCCCAGCATTTT.